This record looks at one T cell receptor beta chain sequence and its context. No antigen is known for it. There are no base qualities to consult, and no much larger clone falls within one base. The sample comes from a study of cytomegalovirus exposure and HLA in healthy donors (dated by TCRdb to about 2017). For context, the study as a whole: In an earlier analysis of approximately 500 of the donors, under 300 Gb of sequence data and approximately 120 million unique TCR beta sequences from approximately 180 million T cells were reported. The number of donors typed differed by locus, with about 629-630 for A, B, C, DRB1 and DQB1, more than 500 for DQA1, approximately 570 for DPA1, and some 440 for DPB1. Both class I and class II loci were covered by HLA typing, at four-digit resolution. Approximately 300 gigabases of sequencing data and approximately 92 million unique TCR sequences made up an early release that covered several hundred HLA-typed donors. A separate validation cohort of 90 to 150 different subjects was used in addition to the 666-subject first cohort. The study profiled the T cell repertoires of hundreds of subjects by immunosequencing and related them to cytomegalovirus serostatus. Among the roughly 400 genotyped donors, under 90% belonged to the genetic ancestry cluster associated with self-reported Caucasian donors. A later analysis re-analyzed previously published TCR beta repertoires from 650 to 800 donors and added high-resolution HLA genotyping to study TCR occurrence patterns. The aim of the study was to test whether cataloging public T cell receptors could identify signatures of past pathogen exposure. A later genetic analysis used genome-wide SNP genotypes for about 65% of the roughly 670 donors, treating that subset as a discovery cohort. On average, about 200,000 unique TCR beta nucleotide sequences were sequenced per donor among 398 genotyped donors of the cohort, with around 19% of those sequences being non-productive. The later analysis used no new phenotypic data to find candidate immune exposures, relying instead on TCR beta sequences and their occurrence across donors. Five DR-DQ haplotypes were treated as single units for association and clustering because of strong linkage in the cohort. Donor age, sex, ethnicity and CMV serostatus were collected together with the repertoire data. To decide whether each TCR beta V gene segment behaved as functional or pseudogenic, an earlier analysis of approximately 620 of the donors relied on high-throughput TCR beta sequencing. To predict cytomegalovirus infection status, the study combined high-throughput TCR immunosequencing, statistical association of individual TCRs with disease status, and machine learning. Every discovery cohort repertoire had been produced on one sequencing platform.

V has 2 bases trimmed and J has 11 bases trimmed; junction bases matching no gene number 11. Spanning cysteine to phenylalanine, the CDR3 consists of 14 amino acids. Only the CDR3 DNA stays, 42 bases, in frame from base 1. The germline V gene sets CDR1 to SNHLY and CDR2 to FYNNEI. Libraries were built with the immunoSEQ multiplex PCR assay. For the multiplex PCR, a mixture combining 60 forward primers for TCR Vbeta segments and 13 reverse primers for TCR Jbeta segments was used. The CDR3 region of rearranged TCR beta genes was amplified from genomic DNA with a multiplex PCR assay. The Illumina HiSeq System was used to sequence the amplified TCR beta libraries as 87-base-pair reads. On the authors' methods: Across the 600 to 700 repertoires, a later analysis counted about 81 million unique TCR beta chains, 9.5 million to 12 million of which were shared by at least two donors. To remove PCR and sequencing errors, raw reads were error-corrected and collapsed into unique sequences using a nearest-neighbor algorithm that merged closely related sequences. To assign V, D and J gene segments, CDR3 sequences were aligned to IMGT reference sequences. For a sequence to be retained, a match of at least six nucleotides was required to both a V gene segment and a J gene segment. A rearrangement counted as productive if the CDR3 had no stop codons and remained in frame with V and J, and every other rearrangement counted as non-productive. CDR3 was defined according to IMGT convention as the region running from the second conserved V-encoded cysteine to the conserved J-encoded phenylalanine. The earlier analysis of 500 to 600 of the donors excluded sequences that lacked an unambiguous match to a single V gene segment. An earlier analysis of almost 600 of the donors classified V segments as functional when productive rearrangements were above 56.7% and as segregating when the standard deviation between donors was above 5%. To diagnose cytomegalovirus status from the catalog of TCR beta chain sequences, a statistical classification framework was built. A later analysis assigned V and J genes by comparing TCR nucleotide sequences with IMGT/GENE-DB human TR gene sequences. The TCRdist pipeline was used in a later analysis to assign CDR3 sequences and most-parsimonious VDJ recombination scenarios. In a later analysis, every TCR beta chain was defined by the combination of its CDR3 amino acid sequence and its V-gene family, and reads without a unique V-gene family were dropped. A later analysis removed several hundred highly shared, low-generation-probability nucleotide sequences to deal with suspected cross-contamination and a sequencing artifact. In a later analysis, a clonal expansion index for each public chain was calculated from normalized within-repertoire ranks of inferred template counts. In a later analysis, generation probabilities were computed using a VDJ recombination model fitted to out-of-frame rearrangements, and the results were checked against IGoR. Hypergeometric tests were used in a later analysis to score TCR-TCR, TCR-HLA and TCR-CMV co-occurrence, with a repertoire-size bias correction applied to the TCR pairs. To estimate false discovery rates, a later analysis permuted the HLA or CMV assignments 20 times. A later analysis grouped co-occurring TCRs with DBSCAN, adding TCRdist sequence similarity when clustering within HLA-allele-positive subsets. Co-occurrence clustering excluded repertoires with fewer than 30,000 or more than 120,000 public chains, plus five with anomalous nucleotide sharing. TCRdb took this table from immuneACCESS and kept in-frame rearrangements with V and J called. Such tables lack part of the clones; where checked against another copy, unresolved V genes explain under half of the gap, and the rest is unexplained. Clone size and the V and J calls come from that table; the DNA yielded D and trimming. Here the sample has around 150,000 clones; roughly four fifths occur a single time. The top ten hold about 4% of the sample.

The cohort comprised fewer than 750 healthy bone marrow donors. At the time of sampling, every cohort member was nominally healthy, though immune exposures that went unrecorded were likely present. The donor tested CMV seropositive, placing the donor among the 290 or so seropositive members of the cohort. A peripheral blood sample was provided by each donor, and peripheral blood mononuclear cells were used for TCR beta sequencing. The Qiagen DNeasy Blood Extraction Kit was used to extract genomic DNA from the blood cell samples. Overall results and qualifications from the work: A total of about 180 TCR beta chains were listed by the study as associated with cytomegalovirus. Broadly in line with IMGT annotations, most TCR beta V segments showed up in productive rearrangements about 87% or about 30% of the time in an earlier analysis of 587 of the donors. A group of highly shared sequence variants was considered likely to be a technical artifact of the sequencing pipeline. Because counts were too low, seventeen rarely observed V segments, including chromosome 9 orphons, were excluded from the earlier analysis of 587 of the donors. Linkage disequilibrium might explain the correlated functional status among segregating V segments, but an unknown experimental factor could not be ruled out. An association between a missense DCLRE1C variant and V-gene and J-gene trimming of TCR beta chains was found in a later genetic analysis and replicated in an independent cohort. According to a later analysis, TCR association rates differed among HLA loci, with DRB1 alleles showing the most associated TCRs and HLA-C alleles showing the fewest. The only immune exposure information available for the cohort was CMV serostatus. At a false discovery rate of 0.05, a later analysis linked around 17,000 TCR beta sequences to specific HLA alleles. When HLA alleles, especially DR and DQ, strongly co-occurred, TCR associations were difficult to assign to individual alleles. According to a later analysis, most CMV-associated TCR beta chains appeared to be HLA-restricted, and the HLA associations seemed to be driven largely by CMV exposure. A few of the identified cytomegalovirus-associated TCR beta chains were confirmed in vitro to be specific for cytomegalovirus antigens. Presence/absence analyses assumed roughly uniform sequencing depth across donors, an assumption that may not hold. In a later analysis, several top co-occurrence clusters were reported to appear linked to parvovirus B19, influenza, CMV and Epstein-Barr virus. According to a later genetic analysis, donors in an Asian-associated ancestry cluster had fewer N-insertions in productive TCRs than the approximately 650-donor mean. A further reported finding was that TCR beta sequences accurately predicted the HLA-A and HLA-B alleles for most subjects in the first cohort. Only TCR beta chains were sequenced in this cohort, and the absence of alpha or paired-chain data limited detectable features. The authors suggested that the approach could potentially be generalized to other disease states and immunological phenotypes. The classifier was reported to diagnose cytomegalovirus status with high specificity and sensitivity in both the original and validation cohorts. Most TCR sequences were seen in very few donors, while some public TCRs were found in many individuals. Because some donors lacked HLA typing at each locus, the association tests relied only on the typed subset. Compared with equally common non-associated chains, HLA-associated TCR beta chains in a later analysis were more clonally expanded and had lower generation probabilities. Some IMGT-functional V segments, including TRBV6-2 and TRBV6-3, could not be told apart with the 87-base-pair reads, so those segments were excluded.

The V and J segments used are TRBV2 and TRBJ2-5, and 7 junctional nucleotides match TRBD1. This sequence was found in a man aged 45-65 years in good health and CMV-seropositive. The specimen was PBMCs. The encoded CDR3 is CASSETPVTGEQYF. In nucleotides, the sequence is TGTGCCAGCAGTGAAACTCCAGTAACAGGGGAGCAGTACTTC.